The 19 T cell receptor beta chains below come from one sample, sequenced in a study of CD8 T cells in Susac syndrome. With random hexamers, 0.5 to 1 ug RNA was reverse transcribed. TCRdb fed the immunoSEQ multiplex PCR reads into MiXCR, producing one record per CDR3 protein. The profile shows approximately 190,000 distinct CDR3 sequences, 95% of them singletons. Sequenced input: CD8+ T cells from PBMCs. The source is a human donor with Susac syndrome.

This chain joins TRBV11-2 and TRBJ2-4, with D perhaps matching TRBD1 or TRBD2 (5 bases each). This CDR3 comprises 17 residues. V dropped 2 bases and J dropped 4 bases, with 18 bases sitting between them. From germline, CDR1 is SGHAT and CDR2 FQNNGV. This CDR3 is CASSLSMPGRGKNIQYF. The CDR3 DNA reads as TGTGCCAGCAGCTTAAGTATGCCAGGGAGAGGGAAAAACATTCAGTACTTC.

The V call is TRBV20-1, the J call TRBJ2-1; TRBD1 agrees at 7 bases. V gave up 4 bases and J gave up 5 bases; unmatched junction bases: 5. CDR1 DFQATT and CDR2 SNEGSKA come from the germline V gene (reference sequence). The CDR3 totals 13 residues. CDR3 sequence reads: CSATGTEDNEQFF. Here the CDR3 DNA reads TGCAGTGCTACTGGGACAGAAGACAATGAGCAGTTCTTC.

The chain carries TRBV13 and TRBJ2-1; TRBD2 aligns across 8 bases. CDR3 length equals 16 residues. V was pared by 5 bases and J by 6 bases, with 12 bases of the junction left unmatched. The germline gives CDR1 PRHDT, CDR2 FYEKMQ (reference sequence). The chain's CDR3 is CASSDTGTRAANEQFF. The CDR3 DNA sequence: TGTGCCAGCAGCGACACCGGGACTAGAGCGGCCAATGAGCAGTTCTTC. The complete variable domain, with remaining parts taken from reference TRBV13 and TRBJ2-1, reads AAGVIQSPRHLIKEKRETATLKCYPIPRHDTVYWYQQGPGQDPQFLISFYEKMQSDKGSIPDRFSAQQFSDYHSELNMSSLELGDSALYFCASSDTGTRAANEQFFGPGTRLTVL.

The chain uses TRBV28 and TRBJ2-1; a possible D gene is TRBD1 (5 bases). V was shortened by 2 bases and J by 9 bases, with 14 bases between the two germline ends. Germline V gene data show CDR1 as MDHEN and CDR2 as SYDVKM. There are 14 residues in the CDR3. This chain's CDR3 is CASSLRQHRLEQFF. CDR3 nucleotide sequence: TGTGCCAGCAGTTTAAGACAGCACCGTCTTGAGCAGTTCTTC.

Turning to this clonotype: The junction does not match germline at one end; this may be a read error. This sequence joins TRBV7-7 and TRBJ2-2; the match to TRBD2 covers 9 bases. CDR1 and CDR2 from the germline V gene are SSHAT and FNYEAQ (reference sequence). This CDR3 is built from 15 residues. CDR3 DNA sequence: TGTGCTAGCAGCGCGAATAGCGGGGGTACCGGGGAGCTGTTTTTT. Its protein is CASSANSGGTGELFF.

The CDR3 loop is CASSEASEGRGNEQFF. CDR3 sequence (DNA): TGTGCCAGCAGTGAAGCGTCAGAGGGCAGGGGCAATGAGCAGTTCTTC. The chain recombines TRBV6-1 with TRBJ2-1; TRBD1 might be the D (6 bases). Looked up from germline, CDR1 is MNHNS and CDR2 is SASEGT. The CDR3 totals 16 residues. V was pared by 0 bases and J by 6 bases, with 15 bases between.

CDR3: CSARDLLRVANEKLFF. The CDR3 coding sequence is TGCAGTGCTAGAGATCTCTTAAGGGTGGCTAATGAAAAACTGTTTTTT. The chain links TRBV20-1 to TRBJ1-4, with D uncertain. V was shortened by 0 bases and J by 3 bases, with 14 bases between the two germline ends. From germline, CDR1 is DFQATT and CDR2 SNEGSKA (reference sequence). This CDR3 is built from 16 residues.

J is TRBJ2-7 and V is TRBV7-9; D possibly corresponds to TRBD2 (5 bases). V shed 1 base and J shed 5 bases, with 12 bases lying between them. The CDR3 runs 14 residues. Germline values: CDR1 SEHNR, CDR2 FQNEAQ (reference sequence). The CDR3 bases are TGTGCCAGCAGCTTAGGGAGGAATCGGGACGAGCAGTACTTC. Amino acid sequence: CASSLGRNRDEQYF. The whole variable domain, filled in from reference TRBV7-9 and TRBJ2-7, reads DTGVSQNPRHKITKRGQNVTFRCDPISEHNRLYWYRQTLGQGPEFLTYFQNEAQLEKSRLLSDRFSAERPKGSFSTLEIQRTEQGDSAMYLCASSLGRNRDEQYFGPGTRLTVT.

J is TRBJ1-2 and V is TRBV5-6; no definite D call. The CDR3 spans 13 residues. CDR1 SGHDT and CDR2 YYEEEE come from the germline V gene. V dropped 1 base and J dropped 4 bases, with 8 bases sitting between them. CDR3 bases: TGTGCCAGCAGCTTGCGGGTTAGCTATGGCTACACCTTC. Translation: CASSLRVSYGYTF.

The gene calls are TRBV6-2 or TRBV6-3 and TRBJ1-2, with a tentative D call TRBD1 (6 bases). Germline CDR1 is MNHEY and CDR2 is SVGEGT. Trimming stripped 6 bases from V and 8 bases from J, with 16 bases between. There are 13 residues in the CDR3. The CDR3 loop is CASSQQGLEGYTF. The DNA of the CDR3 is TGTGCCAGCAGCCAACAGGGTCTGGAAGGCTACACCTTC.

V gene TRBV3-1 combines with J gene TRBJ2-5; possible D gene TRBD2, 5 bases. Germline V lookup: CDR1 LGHDT, CDR2 YNNKEL (reference sequence). With 3 bases removed from V and 3 bases from J, the gap between germline ends came to 8 bases. The CDR3 runs to 13 residues. The CDR3 coding sequence is TGTGCCAGCAGCCATTGGGGAGAAGAGACCCAGTACTTC. Protein: CASSHWGEETQYF.

The genes are TRBV28 and TRBJ2-2, with 10 positions matching TRBD2. From germline, CDR1 is MDHEN and CDR2 SYDVKM. V dropped 8 bases and J dropped 5; count of bases not matched to a gene: 8. CDR3 length: 15 residues. CDR3: CASGLADMWTGELFF. The CDR3 nucleotides are TGTGCCAGCGGACTAGCGGACATGTGGACCGGGGAGCTGTTTTTT.

V gene TRBV29-1 combines with J gene TRBJ2-1; D gene uncertain. The CDR3 runs 13 residues. The V end was cut by 3 bases, the J end by 4 bases, with 10 bases between. Germline CDR1 and CDR2: SQVTM and ANQGSEA. CDR3 coding DNA: TGCAGCGTTGAGTCGAGTCAATACAATGAGCAGTTCTTC. This codes for CSVESSQYNEQFF.

The table lists this clonotype with a count of one. This chain connects TRBV29-1 to TRBJ1-2; unclear D gene. This CDR3 has 13 amino acids. CDR1 SQVTM and CDR2 ANQGSEA come from the germline V gene. The V end lost 4 bases, the J end lost 7 bases, and 16 bases lay between the germline ends. The CDR3 loop reads CSVGPRLGAGYTF. The CDR3 DNA sequence: TGCAGCGTTGGCCCACGGTTAGGAGCTGGCTACACCTTC.

The CDR3 protein is CSVGPNTGELFF. In DNA form, the CDR3 reads TGCAGCGTCGGACCGAACACCGGGGAGCTGTTTTTT. The chain joins TRBV29-1 to TRBJ2-2, with no clear D. The CDR3 extends over 12 amino acids. CDR1 is SQVTM, CDR2 ANQGSEA, per germline. Trimming cost V 6 bases and J 0 bases, with 5 bases left between them.

The chain joins TRBV11-2 to TRBJ2-1; D gene unclear. Between the trimmed V and J ends, which lost 1 base and 7 bases, there was a span of 8 bases. CDR3 length equals 13 residues. Germline lookup yields CDR1 SGHAT and CDR2 FQNNGV. CDR3 coding DNA: TGTGCCAGCAGCTTAGTTAACAGAAATGAGCAGTTCTTC. Translated: CASSLVNRNEQFF.

J is TRBJ1-5 and V is TRBV11-2; maybe TRBD1 (5 bases). Germline loops: CDR1 SGHAT, CDR2 FQNNGV. V lost 2 bases and J lost 7, with 12 bases in between. This CDR3 has 14 amino acids. The CDR3 nucleotides read TGTGCCAGCAGCTTACATGAGGGGAAACAGCCCCAGCATTTT. It specifies CASSLHEGKQPQHF.

V is TRBV9 and J is TRBJ2-7; a possible D gene is TRBD2 (6 bases). In germline, CDR1 is SGDLS, CDR2 YYNGEE. CDR3 length: 15 residues. The V end was cut by 3 bases, the J end by 4 bases, with 17 bases between. The CDR3 is CASSEDGSWAYEQYF. CDR3 nucleotide sequence: TGTGCCAGCAGCGAAGACGGGAGCTGGGCTTACGAGCAGTACTTC.

This chain uses TRBV2 with TRBJ2-1; D is ambiguous. The CDR3 totals 14 residues. The germline V gene has CDR1 SNHLY and CDR2 FYNNEI. The germline V and J ends were trimmed by 5 bases and 5 bases, with 13 bases remaining between them. The CDR3 DNA follows: TGTGCCAGCAGTTCTAGTCCCCCCGACAATGAGCAGTTCTTC. This translates into CASSSSPPDNEQFF.